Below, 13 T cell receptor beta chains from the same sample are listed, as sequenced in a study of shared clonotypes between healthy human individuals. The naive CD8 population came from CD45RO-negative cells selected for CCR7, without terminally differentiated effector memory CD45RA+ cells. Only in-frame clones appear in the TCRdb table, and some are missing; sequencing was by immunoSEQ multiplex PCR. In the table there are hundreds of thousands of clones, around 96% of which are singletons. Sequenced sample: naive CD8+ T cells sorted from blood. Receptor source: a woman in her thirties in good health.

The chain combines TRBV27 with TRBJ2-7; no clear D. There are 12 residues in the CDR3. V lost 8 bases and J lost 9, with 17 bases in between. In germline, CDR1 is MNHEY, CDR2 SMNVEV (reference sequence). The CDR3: CASRSGSLGQYF. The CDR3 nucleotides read TGTGCCAGCCGCTCCGGGTCCCTGGGGCAGTACTTC.

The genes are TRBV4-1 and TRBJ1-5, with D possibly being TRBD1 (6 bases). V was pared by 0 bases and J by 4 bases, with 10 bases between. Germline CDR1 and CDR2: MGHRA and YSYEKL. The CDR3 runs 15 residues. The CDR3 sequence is CASSQEPDRNQPQHF. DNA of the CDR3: TGCGCCAGCAGCCAAGAGCCAGACAGGAATCAGCCCCAGCATTTT.

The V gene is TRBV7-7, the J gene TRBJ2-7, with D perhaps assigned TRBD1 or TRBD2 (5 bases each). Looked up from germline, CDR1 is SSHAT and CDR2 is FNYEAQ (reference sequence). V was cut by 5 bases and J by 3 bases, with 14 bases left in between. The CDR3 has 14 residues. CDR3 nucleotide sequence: TGTGCCAGCAGCCGATGGGACGGAGACTACGAGCAGTACTTC. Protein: CASSRWDGDYEQYF.

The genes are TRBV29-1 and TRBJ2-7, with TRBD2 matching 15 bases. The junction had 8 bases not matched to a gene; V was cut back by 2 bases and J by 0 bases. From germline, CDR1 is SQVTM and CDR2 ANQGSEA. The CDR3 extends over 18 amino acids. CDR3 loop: CSVESAGLAGGTSYEQYF. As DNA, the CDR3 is TGCAGCGTTGAAAGCGCGGGACTAGCGGGAGGAACCTCCTACGAGCAGTACTTC.

The CDR3 nucleotides read TGTGCCAGCAGCTTCTTAGCGGGAGCGGGCACCGGGGAGCTGTTTTTT. It yields the protein CASSFLAGAGTGELFF. The chain uses TRBV7-9 and TRBJ2-2, with TRBD2 matching over 9 bases. The germline CDR1 and CDR2 sequences are SEHNR and FQNEAQ (reference sequence). CDR3 length equals 16 residues. V was clipped by 3 bases and J by 4 bases; unmatched bases: 6.

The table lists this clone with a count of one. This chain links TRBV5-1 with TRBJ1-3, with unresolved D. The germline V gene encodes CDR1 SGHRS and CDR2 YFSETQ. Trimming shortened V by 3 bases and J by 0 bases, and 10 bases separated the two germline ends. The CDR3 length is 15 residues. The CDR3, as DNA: TGCGCCAGCAGCTCGGAGAGAGGCTCTGGAAACACCATATATTTT. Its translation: CASSSERGSGNTIYF.

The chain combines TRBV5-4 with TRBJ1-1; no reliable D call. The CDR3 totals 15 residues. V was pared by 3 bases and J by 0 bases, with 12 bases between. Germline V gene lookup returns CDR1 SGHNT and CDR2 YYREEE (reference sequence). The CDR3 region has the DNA TGTGCCAGCAGCTGGGCGGGGTTCATGAACACTGAAGCTTTCTTT. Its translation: CASSWAGFMNTEAFF. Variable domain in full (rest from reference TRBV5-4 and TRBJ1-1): ETGVTQSPTHLIKTRGQQVTLRCSSQSGHNTVSWYQQALGQGPQFIFQYYREEENGRGNFPPRFSGLQFPNYSSELNVNALELDDSALYLCASSWAGFMNTEAFFGQGTRLTVV.

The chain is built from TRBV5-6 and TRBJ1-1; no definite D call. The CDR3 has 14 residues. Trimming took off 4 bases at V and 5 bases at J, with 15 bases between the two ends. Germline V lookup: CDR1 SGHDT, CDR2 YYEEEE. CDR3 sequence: CASSPGPAGTEAFF. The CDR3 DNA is TGTGCCAGCAGCCCCGGGCCGGCGGGAACTGAAGCTTTCTTT.

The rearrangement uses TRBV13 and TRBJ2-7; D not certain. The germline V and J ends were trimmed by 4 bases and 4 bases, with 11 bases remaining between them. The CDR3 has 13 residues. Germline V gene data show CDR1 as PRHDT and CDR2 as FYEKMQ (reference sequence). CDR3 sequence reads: CASSSPTAYEQYF. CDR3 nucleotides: TGTGCCAGCAGCTCCCCGACTGCGTACGAGCAGTACTTC. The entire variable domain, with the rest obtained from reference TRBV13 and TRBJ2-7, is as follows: AAGVIQSPRHLIKEKRETATLKCYPIPRHDTVYWYQQGPGQDPQFLISFYEKMQSDKGSIPDRFSAQQFSDYHSELNMSSLELGDSALYFCASSSPTAYEQYFGPGTRLTVT.

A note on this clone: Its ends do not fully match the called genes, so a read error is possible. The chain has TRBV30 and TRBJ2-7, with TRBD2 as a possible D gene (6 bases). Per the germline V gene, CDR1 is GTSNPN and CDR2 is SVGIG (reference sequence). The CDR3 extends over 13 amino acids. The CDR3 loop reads CAWGSNRRDGQAF. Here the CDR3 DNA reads TGTGCCTGGGGGTCGAATAGGAGGGATGGGCAGGCATTC.

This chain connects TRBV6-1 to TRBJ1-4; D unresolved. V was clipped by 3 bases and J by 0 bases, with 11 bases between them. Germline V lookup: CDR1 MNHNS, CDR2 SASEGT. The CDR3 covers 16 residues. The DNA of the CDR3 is TGTGCCAGCAGTGAGGAGAACAGTGCAACTAATGAAAAACTGTTTTTT. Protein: CASSEENSATNEKLFF.

CDR3 residues: CASRLDRSSYNEQFF. The CDR3 DNA is TGCGCCAGCAGGCTAGACCGGAGCTCCTACAATGAGCAGTTCTTC. The chain has TRBV10-1 and TRBJ2-1, with no clear D. The V gene lost 6 bases and the J gene lost 0 bases, with 12 bases spanning the gap. Germline values: CDR1 WNHNN, CDR2 SYGVQD (reference sequence). The CDR3 contains 15 residues.

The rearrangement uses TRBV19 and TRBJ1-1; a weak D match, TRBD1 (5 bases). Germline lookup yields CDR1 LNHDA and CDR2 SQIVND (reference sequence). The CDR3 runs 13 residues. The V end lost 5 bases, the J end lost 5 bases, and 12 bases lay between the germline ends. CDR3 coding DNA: TGTGCCAGTAGTTGGGTCGAGGGGACTGAAGCTTTCTTT. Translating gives CASSWVEGTEAFF.